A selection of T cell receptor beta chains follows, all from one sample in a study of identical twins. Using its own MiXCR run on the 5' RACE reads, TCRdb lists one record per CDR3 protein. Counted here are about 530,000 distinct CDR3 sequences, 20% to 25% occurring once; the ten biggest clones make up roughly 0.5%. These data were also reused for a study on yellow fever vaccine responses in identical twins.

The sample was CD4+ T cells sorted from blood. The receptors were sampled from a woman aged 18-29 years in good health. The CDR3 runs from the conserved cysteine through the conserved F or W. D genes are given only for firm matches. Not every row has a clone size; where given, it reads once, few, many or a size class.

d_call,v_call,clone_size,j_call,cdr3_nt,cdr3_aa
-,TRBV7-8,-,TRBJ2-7,TGTGCCAGCGGTCCCGACAGGTTATTCTACGAGCAGTACTTC,CASGPDRLFYEQYF
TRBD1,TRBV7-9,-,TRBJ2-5,TGTGCCAGCAGCTCAAATATGGGACAGGGGCATGAGACCCAGTACTTC,CASSSNMGQGHETQYF
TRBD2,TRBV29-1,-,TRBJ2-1,TGCAGCTCCGGGCGCCTAGCGGAGGTCTACAATGAGCAGTTCTTC,CSSGRLAEVYNEQFF
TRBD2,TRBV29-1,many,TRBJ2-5,TGCAGCGTTGAAGGACTAGCTGAGACCCAGTACTTC,CSVEGLAETQYF
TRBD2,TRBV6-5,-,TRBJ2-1,TGTGCCAGCAGTTACTCGGGTAGCGGGGGGCTCAATGAGCAGTTCTTC,CASSYSGSGGLNEQFF
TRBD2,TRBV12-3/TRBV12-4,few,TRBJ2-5,TGTGCCAGCAGTTTAGAAAGCGGGGAACAAGAGACCCAGTACTTC,CASSLESGEQETQYF
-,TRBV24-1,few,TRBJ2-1,TGTGCCACCAGTGATCCCTCCTTAAGCGCTGGGGATGAGCAGTTCTTC,CATSDPSLSAGDEQFF
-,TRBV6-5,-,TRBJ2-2,TGTGCCAGCAGTTACCTCCCTAGCGAAAGCGGGGAGCTGTTTTTT,CASSYLPSESGELFF
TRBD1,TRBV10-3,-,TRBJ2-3,TGTGCCAGTGGGACAGGCACAGATACGCAGTATTTT,CASGTGTDTQYF
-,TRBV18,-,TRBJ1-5,TGTGCCAGCTCACCCCAGCAGGGCCAGCCCCAGCATTTT,CASSPQQGQPQHF
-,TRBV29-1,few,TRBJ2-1,TGCAGCGTGGAGGGTGGAGGGCTTGCGGGCAATGAGCAGTTCTTC,CSVEGGGLAGNEQFF
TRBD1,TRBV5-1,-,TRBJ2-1,TGCGCCAGCAGCTTCCTGACAGGGGTAAGCTACAATGAGCAGTTCTTC,CASSFLTGVSYNEQFF
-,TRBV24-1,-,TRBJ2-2,TGTGCCACCAGGAACAGGGCTACCGGGGAGCTGTTTTTT,CATRNRATGELFF
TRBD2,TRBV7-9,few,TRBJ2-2,TGTGCCAGCAGCTTCGGCGGGGGGAACGCCGGGGAGCTGTTTTTT,CASSFGGGNAGELFF
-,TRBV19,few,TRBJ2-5,TGTGCCAGTAGTATAGTGGCGGGGTTCCAAGAGACCCAGTACTTC,CASSIVAGFQETQYF
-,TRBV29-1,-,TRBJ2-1,TGCAGCGTTGAAAAAGACAGGTGGAGCTCCTACAATGAGCAGTTCTTC,CSVEKDRWSSYNEQFF
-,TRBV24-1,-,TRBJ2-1,TGTGCCACCAGTGATCCGGGACACGCAAGGTACAATGAGCAGTTCTTC,CATSDPGHARYNEQFF
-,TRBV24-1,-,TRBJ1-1,TGTGCCACGCGAGAGACAGGAAACACTGAAGCTTTCTTT,CATRETGNTEAFF
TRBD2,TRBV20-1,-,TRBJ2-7,TGCAGTGCCCTAGGACTAGCGGGATCCGGCGAGCAGTACTTC,CSALGLAGSGEQYF
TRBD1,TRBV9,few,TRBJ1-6,TGTGCCAGCAGCGAGGGACAGAGATATTCACCCCTCCACTTT,CASSEGQRYSPLHF
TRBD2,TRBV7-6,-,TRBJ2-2,TGTGCCAGCAGTAGCCCGGGAGGCACCGGGGAGCTGTTTTTT,CASSSPGGTGELFF
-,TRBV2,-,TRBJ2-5,TGTGCCACCCAGGGACCAATCGTACAAGAGACCCAGTACTTC,CATQGPIVQETQYF
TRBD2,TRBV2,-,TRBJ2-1,TGTGCCAGCACCCCGACTAGCGGGAGAAGTGGCCGTGAGCAGTTCTTC,CASTPTSGRSGREQFF
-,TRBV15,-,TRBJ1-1,TGTGCCACCAGCAGCCTGACGTCCCCTAACACTGAAGCTTTCTTT,CATSSLTSPNTEAFF
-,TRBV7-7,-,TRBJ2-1,TGTGCCAGCAGCTTAGGGGCGGTGGGATACAATGAGCAGTTCTTC,CASSLGAVGYNEQFF
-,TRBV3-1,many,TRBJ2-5,TGTGCCAGCAGCCAAGATCGCTGGGGGACTTCCTCAGGAGGGACCCAGTACTTC,CASSQDRWGTSSGGTQYF
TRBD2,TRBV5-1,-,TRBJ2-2,TGCGCCAGCAGCTCCACTAGCGGGAGGACCGGGGAGCTGTTTTTT,CASSSTSGRTGELFF
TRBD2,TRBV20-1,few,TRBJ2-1,TGCAGTGCTAGTGTAGGGACTAGCGGGAGGTTAAATGAGCAGTTCTTC,CSASVGTSGRLNEQFF
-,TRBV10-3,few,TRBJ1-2,TGTGCCATCAGTGAGTCACAATCAGGTATAGATGGCTACACCTTC,CAISESQSGIDGYTF
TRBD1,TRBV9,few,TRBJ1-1,TGTGCCAGCAGCCCCCGACAGGGGACGAACACTGAAGCTTTCTTT,CASSPRQGTNTEAFF
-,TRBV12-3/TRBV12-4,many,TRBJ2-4,TGTGCCAGCAGTCGAGGCCGAAACATTCAGTACTTC,CASSRGRNIQYF
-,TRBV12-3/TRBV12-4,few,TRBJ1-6,TGTGCCAGCAGTCTCACAGGTGCTTTCCTCCACTTT,CASSLTGAFLHF
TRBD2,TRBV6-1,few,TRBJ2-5,TGTGCCAGCAGTCAGCAGCGGGGACAAGAGACCCAGTACTTC,CASSQQRGQETQYF
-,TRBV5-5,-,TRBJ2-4,TGTGCCAGCAGCTTACAGTCAGCGGCGGTAAACATTCAGTACTTC,CASSLQSAAVNIQYF
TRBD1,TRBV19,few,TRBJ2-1,TGTGCCAGTACTAACAGGGGGGTCCGTGAGCAGTTCTTC,CASTNRGVREQFF
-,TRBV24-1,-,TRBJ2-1,TGTGCCACCAGTGATTTGCCCGGTGAGCAGTTCTTC,CATSDLPGEQFF
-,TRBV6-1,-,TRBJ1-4,TGTGCCAGCGTTGGCGGTGAAAAACTGTTTTTT,CASVGGEKLFF
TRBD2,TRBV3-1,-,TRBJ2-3,TGTGCCAGCAGCCCCTGGACTAGCGGGGGGGGCACAGATACGCAGTATTTT,CASSPWTSGGGTDTQYF
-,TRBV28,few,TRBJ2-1,TGTGCCAGCAGTCTCCCAGGGCTAGCTGGTAACAATGAGCAGTTCTTC,CASSLPGLAGNNEQFF
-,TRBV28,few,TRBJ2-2,TGTGCCAGCGAGGGGCAGGGGATCCCCGGGGAGCTGTTTTTT,CASEGQGIPGELFF
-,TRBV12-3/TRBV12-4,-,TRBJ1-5,TGTGCCAGCAGTTCTAGACACCTCAATCAGCCCCAGCATTTT,CASSSRHLNQPQHF
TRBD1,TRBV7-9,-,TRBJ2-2,TGTGCCAGCAGCCGGACAGGGGGCCACGGGGAGCTGTTTTTT,CASSRTGGHGELFF